These 28 T cell receptor beta chains share one sample of origin, sequenced in a study of blood T cell repertoires in COVID-19. Assay: immunoSEQ multiplex PCR; the TCRdb copy retains only in-frame clones and omits some. The sample consists of more than 250,000 clones, roughly nine tenths of them appearing once. The sequenced material came from peripheral blood. The receptors originated from a man aged 18 to 30 with active or convalescent COVID-19.

CDR3 sequence reads: CASSWGGNTGELFF. The CDR3 region has the DNA TGTGCCAGCAGTTGGGGGGGGAACACCGGGGAGCTGTTTTTT. The rearrangement joins TRBV6-5 to TRBJ2-2; 7 bases align to TRBD2. The CDR3 is 14 amino acids. Germline CDR1 is MNHEY and CDR2 is SVGAGI. V trimming: 4 bases; J trimming: 1 base; junction bases outside the gene matches: 0.

This rearrangement joins TRBV7-8 to TRBJ2-7; TRBD1 matches 7 bases. The ends lost 5 bases at V and 7 bases at J; junction bases unmatched: 8. Germline V gives CDR1 SGHVS, CDR2 FQNEAQ. This CDR3 spans 13 amino acids. The CDR3 region is CASSADRVREQYF. The CDR3 DNA reads TGTGCCAGCAGCGCCGACAGGGTCCGGGAGCAGTACTTC.

The gene calls are TRBV12-3 or TRBV12-4 and TRBJ2-7, with D perhaps TRBD1 (5 bases). V was cut by 2 bases and J by 5 bases, with 10 bases left in between. The CDR3 sequence is 13 residues long. Here the CDR3 reads CASSLSRVHEQYF. As DNA, the CDR3 is TGTGCCAGCAGTTTAAGCAGGGTTCACGAGCAGTACTTC.

This sequence joins TRBV30 and TRBJ1-5, with D perhaps matching TRBD1 (6 bases). V lost 1 base and J 11 bases, leaving 21 bases between the germline ends. Germline V gives CDR1 GTSNPN, CDR2 SVGIG (reference sequence). The CDR3 has 15 residues. The CDR3 protein is CAWSAYGSGASAQHF. CDR3 nucleotide sequence: TGTGCCTGGAGTGCTTACGGCTCAGGGGCATCGGCCCAGCATTTT.

This chain links TRBV7-9 with TRBJ1-3; TRBD1 is a possible D gene (5 bases). V was trimmed by 5 bases and J by 0 bases, leaving 14 bases between them. CDR1 is SEHNR, CDR2 FQNEAQ, per germline (reference sequence). CDR3 size: 16 residues. The CDR3 spells CASSPPGGYSGNTIYF. CDR3 in DNA: TGTGCCAGCAGCCCCCCGGGGGGTTACTCTGGAAACACCATATATTTT.

V usage is TRBV5-1 and J usage is TRBJ1-1, with D possibly matching TRBD1 (5 bases). Germline V lookup: CDR1 SGHRS, CDR2 YFSETQ. The CDR3 is 13 residues long. Trimming took off 0 bases at V and 6 bases at J, with 9 bases between the two ends. The CDR3 loop is CASSLGRGSEAFF. In DNA, the CDR3 is TGCGCCAGCAGCTTGGGTAGGGGTTCTGAAGCTTTCTTT.

The chain is built from TRBV29-1 and TRBJ2-1, with TRBD1 identical over 8 bases. CDR3 size: 12 residues. CDR1 is SQVTM, CDR2 ANQGSEA, per germline. V lost 6 bases, J lost 7 bases, and 5 bases stayed unmatched. DNA for the CDR3: TGCAGCGTCGGAAGACAGGGGAATGAGCAGTTCTTC. Its translation is CSVGRQGNEQFF.

The sample holds a few counts of this clone. V is TRBV19 and J is TRBJ1-1, with TRBD1 identical over 10 bases. Germline V gives CDR1 LNHDA, CDR2 SQIVND (reference sequence). Losses at the gene ends were 3 bases for V and 5 bases for J; bases not matched to a gene: 9. The CDR3 runs 16 residues. CDR3 protein: CASSMGVTGGRTEAFF. The CDR3 region has the DNA TGTGCCAGTAGTATGGGAGTGACAGGGGGCAGGACTGAAGCTTTCTTT.

This clone was observed a handful of times. The J gene is TRBJ2-1, the V gene TRBV7-9, with 8 bases lining up with TRBD1. This CDR3 has 15 amino acids. Trimming took 3 bases from V and 5 from J; bases not matched to a gene: 6. The germline V gene has CDR1 SEHNR and CDR2 FQNEAQ (reference sequence). CDR3: CASSFGQGADNEQFF. The CDR3 nucleotides are TGTGCCAGCAGCTTTGGGCAGGGGGCCGACAATGAGCAGTTCTTC. The entire variable domain, with the rest obtained from reference TRBV7-9 and TRBJ2-1, is as follows: DTGVSQNPRHKITKRGQNVTFRCDPISEHNRLYWYRQTLGQGPEFLTYFQNEAQLEKSRLLSDRFSAERPKGSFSTLEIQRTEQGDSAMYLCASSFGQGADNEQFFGPGTRLTVL.

The chain joins TRBV7-9 to TRBJ2-1; TRBD2 might be the D (5 bases). The germline V gene has CDR1 SEHNR and CDR2 FQNEAQ (reference sequence). This CDR3 is 15 amino acids long. V lost 5 bases, J lost 1 base, and 12 bases lay in between. For the CDR3, the DNA is TGTGCCAGCAGCGGTCAAGGAGGATCCTACAATGAGCAGTTCTTC. This translates into CASSGQGGSYNEQFF.

The V and J genes are TRBV27 and TRBJ1-2; D gene uncertain. The CDR3 runs 13 residues. The V gene lost 2 bases and the J gene lost 3 bases, with 7 bases spanning the gap. Germline values: CDR1 MNHEY, CDR2 SMNVEV (reference sequence). This CDR3 reads CASSLTQDYGYTF. The DNA for the CDR3 is TGTGCCAGCAGTTTAACCCAGGACTATGGCTACACCTTC.

The chain joins TRBV15 to TRBJ2-2; D remains ambiguous. The CDR3 contains 11 residues. Trimming took off 4 bases at V and 7 bases at J, with 4 bases between the two ends. CDR1 is LNHNV and CDR2 is YYDKDF in the germline V gene (reference sequence). The CDR3 DNA reads TGTGCCACCAGCATCGGCGGGGAGCTGTTTTTT. It is translated as CATSIGGELFF.

V is TRBV19 and J is TRBJ2-3, with D possibly matching TRBD1 (5 bases). With 4 bases removed from V and 1 base from J, the gap between germline ends came to 12 bases. Germline lookup yields CDR1 LNHDA and CDR2 SQIVND (reference sequence). This CDR3 spans 15 amino acids. Here the CDR3 DNA reads TGTGCCAGTAGTACCACAGGATTGGGCACAGATACGCAGTATTTT. It codes for CASSTTGLGTDTQYF.

The chain carries TRBV30 and TRBJ1-6; D not certain. The V gene lost 8 bases and the J gene lost 6 bases, with 14 bases spanning the gap. The CDR3 runs 13 residues. The V gene's germline CDR1 is GTSNPN and CDR2 SVGIG (reference sequence). CDR3 DNA sequence: TGTGCCCTTTCCCCGGGGTTTAATTCACCCCTCCACTTT. It encodes CALSPGFNSPLHF.

This rearrangement joins TRBV4-3 to TRBJ1-5; 7 bases agree with TRBD1. Per the germline V gene, CDR1 is LGHNA and CDR2 is YSLEER. This CDR3 comprises 13 residues. V was clipped by 8 bases and J by 6 bases; unmatched bases: 7. CDR3 coding DNA: TGCGCCAGCTCCTCAGACAGGGTTCAGCCCCAGCATTTT. It translates to CASSSDRVQPQHF.

V is TRBV6-5 and J is TRBJ2-1, with D possibly matching TRBD2 (5 bases). CDR1 and CDR2 (germline): MNHEY, SVGAGI. The V and J ends lost 0 bases and 6 bases respectively, with 15 bases between them. The CDR3 contains 16 residues. CDR3 in DNA: TGTGCCAGCAGTTACTCCCTAGCTAGTCCAGTCAATGAGCAGTTCTTC. Translation gives CASSYSLASPVNEQFF.

The rearrangement joins TRBV19 to TRBJ2-5, with D perhaps TRBD2 (8 bases). CDR1 is LNHDA and CDR2 is SQIVND in the germline V gene (reference sequence). The length of the CDR3 is 16 residues. V was cut by 5 bases and J by 5 bases, with 21 bases left in between. CDR3 in DNA: TGTGCCAGTAGTCCCCCCAGGGGGTCGGGGGGGGAGACCCAGTACTTC. Encoded protein: CASSPPRGSGGETQYF.

The chain has TRBV27 and TRBJ2-7, with 7 bases matching TRBD2. Unmatched junction bases numbered 10, after V lost 8 bases and J lost 6 bases. The CDR3 consists of 13 residues. Germline loops: CDR1 MNHEY, CDR2 SMNVEV (reference sequence). The CDR3 sequence: CASQRELSGEQYF. The CDR3 DNA is TGTGCCAGCCAGCGGGAACTCTCCGGCGAGCAGTACTTC.

V is TRBV6-6 and J is TRBJ1-5; a weak D match, TRBD1 (5 bases). V shed 0 bases and J shed 6 bases, with 15 bases lying between them. Germline CDR1 is MNHNY and CDR2 is SVGAGI (reference sequence). The CDR3 has 16 amino acids. CDR3 sequence reads: CASSYSGGHPGQPQHF. The CDR3 region has the DNA TGTGCCAGCAGTTACTCAGGTGGACACCCCGGTCAGCCCCAGCATTTT.

This chain links TRBV4-1 with TRBJ2-1, with 9 bases identical to TRBD2. V lost 1 base, J lost 5 bases, and 12 bases stayed unmatched. Germline V gene sequence: CDR1 MGHRA, CDR2 YSYEKL. The CDR3 has 18 amino acids. CDR3 DNA sequence: TGCGCCAGCAGCCAAGTCGTACAGCGGGGGGCCGGGAACAATGAGCAGTTCTTC. Its translation is CASSQVVQRGAGNNEQFF.

The V gene is TRBV6-5, the J gene TRBJ2-1; TRBD2 matches at 8 bases. This CDR3 has 13 amino acids. CDR1 is MNHEY, CDR2 SVGAGI, per germline. After removal of 6 bases from V and 3 bases from J, the junction contained 1 base not matched to a gene. This chain's CDR3 is CASRGLGYNEQFF. The CDR3 DNA reads TGTGCCAGCAGGGGACTAGGCTACAATGAGCAGTTCTTC.

The chain recombines TRBV12-3 or TRBV12-4 with TRBJ1-2; TRBD1 is a possible D gene (6 bases). CDR3 length: 13 residues. Trimming shortened V by 5 bases and J by 5 bases, and 12 bases separated the two germline ends. CDR3 nucleotide sequence: TGTGCCAGCAGTCCGGGACACCCGTATGGCTACACCTTC. Amino acid sequence: CASSPGHPYGYTF.

This clone turned up a few times. The chain has TRBV28 and TRBJ2-5, with 9 bases that match TRBD2. This CDR3 has 15 residues. Germline CDR1 MDHEN, CDR2 SYDVKM. J lost 3 bases, V lost 4 bases, and 6 bases had no gene match. CDR3: CASSSPAGGEETQYF. The CDR3 bases are TGTGCCAGCAGTTCTCCCGCGGGGGGGGAAGAGACCCAGTACTTC.

J is TRBJ2-7 and V is TRBV4-2; possible D gene TRBD1, 6 bases. CDR3 length equals 15 residues. V lost 1 base to trimming and J lost 0 bases, with 10 bases between them. The V gene's germline CDR1 is LGHNA and CDR2 YNFKEQ. The CDR3 DNA reads as TGTGCCAGCAGCCAAGCAGGGGCAAGCTCCTACGAGCAGTACTTC. This gives the protein CASSQAGASSYEQYF.

V usage is TRBV5-4 and J usage is TRBJ2-5, with D possibly being TRBD2 (6 bases). CDR3 length equals 15 residues. Germline-derived CDR1 and CDR2 are SGHNT and YYREEE (reference sequence). Between the trimmed V and J ends, which lost 4 bases and 5 bases, there was a span of 18 bases. In DNA form, the CDR3 reads TGTGCCAGCAGCCCACTAGGAGGGATAAGGGAGACCCAGTACTTC. Translating gives CASSPLGGIRETQYF.

The rearrangement joins TRBV9 to TRBJ1-1; D not certain. The CDR3 sequence is 16 residues long. V was cut by 0 bases and J by 5 bases, with 17 bases left in between. Germline CDR1 and CDR2: SGDLS and YYNGEE. CDR3: CASSVGEEGWKTEAFF. For the CDR3, the DNA is TGTGCCAGCAGCGTAGGGGAGGAGGGATGGAAAACTGAAGCTTTCTTT.

The J gene is TRBJ1-6, the V gene TRBV7-8, with 10 bases aligning to TRBD1. This CDR3 region has 14 residues. Germline loops: CDR1 SGHVS, CDR2 FQNEAQ. J was trimmed by 10 bases and V by 3 bases; bases with no gene match: 3. The CDR3 protein is CASSFGQGGSPLHF. The CDR3, as DNA: TGTGCCAGCAGCTTCGGACAGGGGGGCTCACCCCTCCACTTT.

In its sample, this clone was seen once. The chain employs TRBV15 and TRBJ2-7; the D gene is possibly TRBD1 (5 bases). The CDR3 consists of 14 residues. The germline V gene has CDR1 LNHNV and CDR2 YYDKDF (reference sequence). The CDR3 region is CATSQGTPSYEQYF. The CDR3 DNA reads as TGTGCGACCTCTCAGGGAACCCCTTCCTACGAGCAGTACTTC.